This T cell receptor (beta chain) was recorded in a study of T-cell memory formation after mild COVID-19. Findings and limits, study-wide: Clones that contracted from day 15 to 85 were balanced CD4/CD8, while later expanders leaned CD4+.

5'RACE with constant-segment primers yielded barcoded, UMI-tagged TCR alpha and TCR beta cDNA libraries. TCRdb reprocessed the 5' RACE reads via MiXCR and lists one record per CDR3 protein. Of roughly 100,000 distinct CDR3 sequences listed, around 12% are singletons. The CDR3 contains 17 residues. In regard to this clonotype: Its cognate antigen is unknown.

The sample consisted of PBMCs or a T cell subset sorted from them (not recorded which). The chain couples TRBV21-1 to TRBJ1-2; TRBD1, the table's D call, was not compared with the DNA. TRBV21-1 is given as a pseudogene. The clonotype comes from an adult woman who had mild COVID-19 (a few samples of this study predate the infection). Cell type and time point are not known. For the CDR3, the DNA is TGTGCCAGCAGCAAAGGGGGGGGCCCCGTCCGGTGGAATGGCTACACCTTC. Translated, it gives CASSKGGGPVRWNGYTF.